This T cell receptor (beta chain) was recovered during a study of blood T cell repertoires in COVID-19. The CDR3 extends over 12 amino acids. The assay was immunoSEQ multiplex PCR, and TCRdb's table has in-frame clones only and misses some. This sample has approximately 70,000 clones, with 85% to 90% found just once. The sequencing input was peripheral blood. This chain uses TRBV21-1 with TRBJ2-1; the table's D call, TRBD1, was not checked against the DNA. TRBV21-1 is classified as a pseudogene. This clonotype was sampled from a woman at least 80 years old with active or convalescent COVID-19. The DNA of the CDR3 is TGTGCCAGCAGCACAGGGTCAAATGAGCAGTTCTTC. As protein: CASSTGSNEQFF.